This entry features one T cell receptor beta chain sequence. Its antigen specificity is not known. No base-level quality is on record; no much larger clone is a single base apart. The germline V gene gives CDR1 as SGHTS and CDR2 as YDEGEE. V gives up 1 base and J gives up 0 bases, and the segment between their germline ends measures 11 bases. Measured from the cysteine to the phenylalanine, the CDR3 is 15 residues long. Only the CDR3 region is kept as DNA, spanning 45 bases read in frame from base 1. These data belong to a study of OX40 agonist ivuxolimab in advanced cancers. Study-wide context: Ivuxolimab, which targeted the costimulatory receptor OX40 (CD134), was an agonistic, fully human IgG2 monoclonal antibody. The monotherapy dose-escalation portion (N = 52 patients) of the phase I ivuxolimab trial is reported in the paper. The point of sequencing TCRbeta in the periphery was to test whether ivuxolimab changed TCR sequence diversity and drove clonal T-cell expansion. Patients were allowed to have had prior anti-PD-1, anti-PD-L1 or anti-CTLA-4 therapy, and 40% of the dose-escalation patients had previously received checkpoint inhibitors. In the dose-escalation cohort, roughly 82% of patients were male, and the mean age was roughly 60 years with a range of about 20 to 80. Partial responses occurred in three dose-escalation patients: two with cutaneous melanoma and one with hepatocellular carcinoma. Of the 50 or so patients in dose escalation, around 20 had hepatocellular carcinoma, roughly 15 had melanoma, 9 had renal cell carcinoma and 9 had head and neck cancer. Intravenous ivuxolimab was administered to patients every 2 weeks at six dose levels: 0.01, 0.1, 0.3, 1.5, 3 and 10 mg/kg. Findings and caveats that apply to the study as a whole: At doses from 0.1 to 3.0 mg/kg, clonal expansion was seen in both CD4+ and CD8+ blood T cells between baseline and week 6. Partial responders in the 0.1-3.0 mg/kg groups had among the lowest normalized peripheral clonal expansion, especially among CD8+ T cells. Low levels of normalized T-cell clonal expansion were also seen in some nonresponding patients. After ivuxolimab, expanded clones were on average more numerous among CD8+ T cells than among CD4+ T cells. Antigen specificity was not determined for the clonally expanded peripheral T cells.

Genomic DNA was extracted from sorted cells for sequencing of the TCRbeta CDR3 region. The immunoSEQ Assay was used to sequence the TCRbeta CDR3 regions. Held by TCRdb, this immuneACCESS table contains in-frame sequences only and omits some clones. Under half of the omission traces to an unresolved V gene where checked; the cause of the rest is unknown. The sample table records tens of thousands of clones; more than 70% of these occur just once. The top ten hold 0.85% to 1% of the sample. Patients with autoimmune disease history or receiving systemic immunosuppression were excluded from the trial. Peripheral blood for TCR sequencing was collected from all dose cohorts at baseline, on cycle 4 day 1, and on cycle 7 day 1. Samples came from an open-label, multicenter, first-in-human phase I dose-escalation trial of ivuxolimab. Adults with locally advanced or metastatic head and neck squamous cell, hepatocellular, melanoma or renal cell carcinoma were enrolled in the trial. Before TCR sequencing, CD4+ T cells and CD8+ T cells were sorted from peripheral blood as separate populations.

The receptor was isolated from an adult with an advanced solid tumor such as melanoma, head and neck, liver or kidney cancer. The chain uses TRBV5-8 and TRBJ2-7; a tentative D match to TRBD2 spans 5 bases. The sample consisted of CD4+ or CD8+ T cells sorted from blood, taken in a trial of the OX40 agonist ivuxolimab. The nucleotide sequence is given as TGTGCCAGCAGCTTGTTGGGCCGGGACTCCTACGAGCAGTACTTC. This is translated as CASSLLGRDSYEQYF.